One and the same sample provided the 30 T cell receptor beta chains below, sequenced in a study of T-cell memory formation after mild COVID-19. Via MiXCR, TCRdb re-called the 5' RACE reads, giving one row per CDR3 protein. The sample has around 260,000 distinct CDR3 sequences, roughly 16% seen once; the top ten hold roughly 22%. The sequencing input was PBMCs or a T cell subset sorted from them (not recorded which). These receptors all stem from a man younger than 30 who had mild COVID-19 (a few samples of this study predate the infection). Cell type and time point are not known.

This clonotype has a handful of counts. The chain has TRBV9 and TRBJ1-2, with D unresolved. In germline, CDR1 is SGDLS, CDR2 YYNGEE. Trimming pared 3 bases from V and 1 base from J, leaving 7 bases between. The CDR3 loop spans 13 amino acids. The CDR3 is CASSAVYNYGYTF. The CDR3 region has the DNA TGTGCCAGCAGCGCTGTTTATAACTATGGCTACACCTTC. Full variable domain (missing parts from reference TRBV9 and TRBJ1-2): DSGVTQTPKHLITATGQRVTLRCSPRSGDLSVYWYQQSLDQGLQFLIQYYNGEERAKGNILERFSAQQFPDLHSELNLSSLELGDSALYFCASSAVYNYGYTFGSGTRLTVV.

This chain connects TRBV7-2 to TRBJ2-3, with D unresolved. The CDR3 loop spans 14 amino acids. CDR1 and CDR2 from the germline V gene are SGHTA and FQGNSA. V was shortened by 0 bases and J by 8 bases, with 12 bases between the two germline ends. CDR3 DNA sequence: TGTGCCAGCAGCTTAGCAGTCCAGTTCGGTACGCAGTATTTT. This sequence encodes CASSLAVQFGTQYF. The whole variable domain, remainder taken from reference TRBV7-2 and TRBJ2-3, is GAGVSQSPSNKVTEKGKDVELRCDPISGHTALYWYRQSLGQGLEFLIYFQGNSAPDKSGLPSDRFSAERTGGSVSTLTIQRTQQEDSAVYLCASSLAVQFGTQYFGPGTRLTVL.

This clonotype was seen repeatedly, ten times or more. The V call is TRBV19, the J call TRBJ1-1; a weak D match, TRBD1 (6 bases). Germline lookup yields CDR1 LNHDA and CDR2 SQIVND (reference sequence). The CDR3 sequence is 12 residues long. V dropped 9 bases and J dropped 4 bases, with 12 bases sitting between them. CDR3 in DNA: TGTGCCAGCAGGAGGGGGGGCACTGAAGCTTTCTTT. The encoded protein is CASRRGGTEAFF.

The CDR3 DNA reads as TGTGCCAGCAGAAAGGGACAGGGTCTAGGGGAGACCCAGTACTTC. Its translation is CASRKGQGLGETQYF. The V and J genes are TRBV11-1 and TRBJ2-5, with TRBD1 matching 9 bases. V was clipped by 6 bases and J by 5 bases; unmatched bases: 10. This CDR3 has 15 residues. The germline V gene has CDR1 SGHAT and CDR2 FQDESV (reference sequence). The complete variable domain, with remaining parts taken from reference TRBV11-1 and TRBJ2-5, reads EAEVAQSPRYKITEKSQAVAFWCDPISGHATLYWYRQILGQGPELLVQFQDESVVDDSQLPKDRFSAERLKGVDSTLKIQPAELGDSAMYLCASRKGQGLGETQYFGPGTRLLVL.

A few counts support this clonotype. The J gene is TRBJ2-5, the V gene TRBV18; D is unclear. CDR1 and CDR2 from the germline V gene are KGHSH and LQKENI. V lost 5 bases to trimming and J lost 7 bases, with 14 bases between them. This CDR3 comprises 13 residues. CDR3 bases: TGTGCCAGCTCAGTTGAGGCCGACGGGACCCAGTACTTC. It encodes CASSVEADGTQYF.

V is TRBV5-4 and J is TRBJ2-3; D is possibly TRBD1 or TRBD2 (5 bases each). Germline assignment: CDR1 SGHNT and CDR2 YYREEE (reference sequence). The V gene lost 1 base and the J gene lost 1 base, with 13 bases spanning the gap. The CDR3 spans 16 residues. The CDR3 DNA reads TGTGCCAGCAGCTTGAGGGGAGTTCTCCGCACAGATACGCAGTATTTT. Encoded protein: CASSLRGVLRTDTQYF.

This clonotype was counted between two and nine times. The chain uses TRBV5-1 and TRBJ2-6; 7 bases are shared with TRBD1. This CDR3 spans 18 amino acids. J gave up 0 bases and V 4 bases, and 10 bases lay outside the gene matches. Per germline, CDR1 SGHRS and CDR2 YFSETQ. The CDR3 DNA sequence: TGCGCCAGCAGCGAAGGGGACAGATCTTCCTCTGGGGCCAACGTCCTGACTTTC. Translated: CASSEGDRSSSGANVLTF.

This chain connects TRBV2 to TRBJ2-7; possibly TRBD1 or TRBD2 for D (6 bases each). Trimming left V 7 bases short and J 3 bases short, with 13 bases between. CDR3 length: 13 amino acids. Germline-derived CDR1 and CDR2 are SNHLY and FYNNEI. The CDR3 region has the DNA TGTGCCAGCACGCGGGACACCAACTACGAGCAGTACTTC. Its translation: CASTRDTNYEQYF.

This clonotype came up many times. The chain joins TRBV12-3 or TRBV12-4 to TRBJ2-2; either TRBD1 or TRBD2 may fit D (6 bases each). The CDR3 has 13 residues. With 4 bases removed from V and 6 bases from J, the gap between germline ends came to 9 bases. The CDR3 bases are TGTGCCAGCAGTTCCCGGGGGCCCGGGGAGCTGTTTTTT. This codes for CASSSRGPGELFF.

The chain couples TRBV5-1 to TRBJ2-2; D is unresolved. CDR1 SGHRS and CDR2 YFSETQ come from the germline V gene. CDR3 length: 12 residues. V was clipped by 4 bases and J by 7 bases, with 8 bases between them. The CDR3 reads CASSTVGGELFF. CDR3 DNA: TGCGCCAGCAGCACCGTTGGCGGGGAGCTGTTTTTT.

This chain joins TRBV15 and TRBJ1-3; 7 bases fit TRBD1. The CDR3 spans 15 residues. V was pared by 3 bases and J by 2 bases, with 4 bases of the junction left unmatched. Germline V gene data show CDR1 as LNHNV and CDR2 as YYDKDF (reference sequence). CDR3 protein: CATSSMQGAGNTIYF. CDR3 bases: TGTGCCACCAGCAGTATGCAGGGGGCTGGAAACACCATATATTTT.

This clonotype occurred many times. The CDR3 region has the DNA TGTGCCAGCAGCTTAGATAATAGGGCCAGGGAAGAGACCCAGTACTTC. Amino acids: CASSLDNRAREETQYF. J is TRBJ2-5 and V is TRBV11-2, with D possibly matching TRBD1 (5 bases). CDR1 and CDR2 from the germline V gene are SGHAT and FQNNGV. The CDR3 loop spans 16 amino acids. V was shortened by 0 bases and J by 3 bases, with 14 bases between the two germline ends. The complete variable domain, with remaining parts taken from reference TRBV11-2 and TRBJ2-5, reads EAGVAQSPRYKIIEKRQSVAFWCNPISGHATLYWYQQILGQGPKLLIQFQNNGVVDDSQLPKDRFSAERLKGVDSTLKIQPAKLEDSAVYLCASSLDNRAREETQYFGPGTRLLVL.

In its sample, this clonotype was seen a few times. V usage is TRBV6-2 or TRBV6-3 and J usage is TRBJ2-7; no clear D gene. V lost 5 bases, J lost 8 bases, and 13 bases lay in between. Germline CDR1 reads MNHEY; CDR2 reads SVGEGT. This CDR3 has 12 amino acids. In DNA form, the CDR3 reads TGTGCCAGCAGTCCGTGGCCCCGGCAGCAGTACTTC. This sequence encodes CASSPWPRQQYF.

Only a few counts were recorded for this clonotype. This chain connects TRBV20-1 to TRBJ1-3, with D possibly TRBD1 on 6 matching bases. The CDR3 covers 14 residues. CDR1 and CDR2 (germline): DFQATT, SNEGSKA (reference sequence). The germline V and J ends were trimmed by 0 bases and 4 bases, with 10 bases remaining between them. CDR3 bases: TGCAGTGCTAGAGACCGGACAGCCGGAAACACCATATATTTT. Residues: CSARDRTAGNTIYF.

This clonotype was detected a few times. The gene calls are TRBV24-1 and TRBJ2-3; D may correspond to TRBD1 or TRBD2 (6 bases each). From germline, CDR1 is KGHDR and CDR2 SFDVKD. The V end was cut by 10 bases, the J end by 6 bases, with 16 bases between. This CDR3 has 13 amino acids. The CDR3 here is CATGSGGEDTQYF. DNA of the CDR3: TGTGCCACAGGGTCCGGGGGCGAGGATACGCAGTATTTT.

The gene calls are TRBV15 and TRBJ1-5; a possible D gene is TRBD1 (5 bases). V lost 1 base to trimming and J lost 4 bases, with 11 bases between them. The CDR3 spans 15 residues. CDR1 and CDR2 (germline): LNHNV, YYDKDF (reference sequence). The CDR3, as DNA: TGTGCCACCAGCAGAGTGTGGCAGGGTAATCAGCCCCAGCATTTT. It codes for CATSRVWQGNQPQHF.

The V and J genes are TRBV9 and TRBJ2-2; 9 bases align to TRBD1. The CDR3 contains 16 residues. V lost 2 bases to trimming and J lost 5 bases; unmatched junction nucleotides: 7. Germline V gene lookup returns CDR1 SGDLS and CDR2 YYNGEE. The DNA for the CDR3 is TGTGCCAGCAGCGTCGCACAGGGGGCTATAACCGGGGAGCTGTTTTTT. This sequence encodes CASSVAQGAITGELFF.

This clonotype was counted only a few times. This chain links TRBV28 with TRBJ2-7; D is perhaps TRBD1 (6 bases). The CDR3 extends over 15 amino acids. With 4 bases removed from V and 6 bases from J, the gap between germline ends came to 19 bases. The germline V gene encodes CDR1 MDHEN and CDR2 SYDVKM. The CDR3 spells CASSSLTDRLPEQYV. Written as DNA, the CDR3 is TGTGCCAGCAGTTCCCTGACTGACAGGCTCCCCGAGCAGTACGTC.

The rearrangement uses TRBV11-2 and TRBJ1-2; 11 positions match TRBD1. V lost 4 bases and J lost 6; bases outside the gene matches: 4. CDR1 SGHAT and CDR2 FQNNGV come from the germline V gene. There are 14 residues in the CDR3. The DNA for the CDR3 is TGTGCCAGCAGCTCTGGACAGGGGGCCGATGGCTACACCTTC. Translation: CASSSGQGADGYTF.

This clonotype has a handful of counts. The CDR3 nucleotides are TGTGCCAGCAGGGAGAACCTCGGCACAGATACGCAGTATTTT. It codes for CASRENLGTDTQYF. This chain uses TRBV6-2 or TRBV6-3 with TRBJ2-3; D gene unclear. V lost 6 bases and J 1 base, leaving 11 bases between the germline ends. There are 14 residues in the CDR3. Germline CDR1 reads MNHEY; CDR2 reads SVGEGT.

This clonotype was counted between two and nine times. The chain has TRBV12-3 or TRBV12-4 and TRBJ1-4, with D unresolved. This CDR3 spans 14 amino acids. With 5 bases removed from V and 8 bases from J, the gap between germline ends came to 15 bases. The CDR3 here is CASSPDYISEKLFF. The CDR3 region has the DNA TGTGCCAGCAGTCCGGATTATATTAGCGAAAAACTGTTTTTT.

This clonotype was seen a handful of times. CDR3 DNA: TGTGCCAGCAGTGTCGGGACAGCCTACGAGCAGTACGTC. Protein: CASSVGTAYEQYV. The J gene is TRBJ2-7, the V gene TRBV6-1, with TRBD1 identical over 7 bases. CDR3 length: 13 residues. Per germline, CDR1 MNHNS and CDR2 SASEGT. The V and J ends lost 4 bases and 2 bases, in that order; junction bases with no gene match: 2.

V usage is TRBV7-2 and J usage is TRBJ2-2; D is uncertain. Germline-derived CDR1 and CDR2 are SGHTA and FQGNSA. V was clipped by 5 bases and J by 2 bases, with 12 bases between them. The CDR3 is 15 amino acids. The CDR3 sequence: CASSPGRLNTGELFF. The CDR3 nucleotides read TGTGCCAGCAGCCCCGGACGGCTTAACACCGGGGAGCTGTTTTTT.

V and J are TRBV5-6 and TRBJ2-3; TRBD2 might be the D (5 bases). CDR1 is SGHDT and CDR2 is YYEEEE in the germline V gene. Between the trimmed V and J ends, which lost 2 bases and 2 bases, there was a span of 9 bases. This CDR3 region has 14 residues. The CDR3 DNA reads as TGTGCCAGCAGCTTTGGCGGGTACACAGATACGCAGTATTTT. Translation gives CASSFGGYTDTQYF.

The J gene is TRBJ1-4, the V gene TRBV7-2; TRBD1 matches 9 bases. The germline gives CDR1 SGHTA, CDR2 FQGNSA. The V gene end was trimmed by 2 bases and the J gene end by 5 bases; junction bases not matched to a gene: 3. There are 15 residues in the CDR3. The DNA for the CDR3 is TGTGCCAGCAGCTTATTGGGGACAGGGAATGAAAAACTGTTTTTT. Its translation is CASSLLGTGNEKLFF.

This clonotype was seen a few times. The rearrangement links TRBV29-1 to TRBJ2-1; no clear D. The CDR3 is made up of 13 amino acids. The germline gives CDR1 SQVTM, CDR2 ANQGSEA. Trimming shortened V by 1 base and J by 7 bases, and 11 bases separated the two germline ends. The CDR3 loop is CSVEAPLGNEQFF. The DNA of the CDR3 is TGCAGCGTTGAAGCCCCCCTGGGGAATGAGCAGTTCTTC.

This clonotype was seen repeatedly, ten times or more. The chain links TRBV4-2 to TRBJ1-6, with 7 bases identical to TRBD1. Per the germline V gene, CDR1 is LGHNA and CDR2 is YNFKEQ. J was trimmed by 2 bases and V by 1 base; bases with no gene match: 5. The CDR3 runs 17 residues. As DNA, the CDR3 is TGTGCCAGCAGCCAAGCGAAAGACAGGGCCTATAATTCACCCCTCCACTTT. Protein sequence: CASSQAKDRAYNSPLHF.

This clonotype was seen a handful of times. CDR3: CASSPQVFQETQYF. The CDR3 DNA reads as TGTGCCAGCAGCCCACAAGTCTTCCAAGAGACCCAGTACTTC. This chain connects TRBV11-1 to TRBJ2-5; D gene unclear. The CDR3 is 14 amino acids. V was trimmed by 5 bases and J by 1 base, leaving 11 bases between them. From germline, CDR1 is SGHAT and CDR2 FQDESV (reference sequence).

The gene calls are TRBV11-3 and TRBJ2-7, with D possibly TRBD1 on 8 matching bases. Trimming took 5 bases from V and 2 from J, leaving 16 bases between them. CDR3 length: 15 amino acids. Germline loops: CDR1 SGHNT, CDR2 YENEEA. In nucleotides, the CDR3 is TGTGCCAGCAGCCTTAACACAGGGGGGGCCTACGAGCAGTACTTC. Residues: CASSLNTGGAYEQYF.

In its sample, this clonotype was seen a few times. V usage is TRBV6-5 and J usage is TRBJ1-1, with D uncertain. This CDR3 contains 15 residues. Trimming removed 0 bases from V and 1 base from J, with 9 bases in between. Germline CDR1 and CDR2: MNHEY and SVGAGI. The CDR3 protein is CASSYSREGNTEAFF. CDR3 in DNA: TGTGCCAGCAGTTACTCGAGGGAGGGGAACACTGAAGCTTTCTTT.